This record covers a single T cell receptor (beta chain). The assay was immunoSEQ multiplex PCR, and TCRdb's table has in-frame clones only and misses some. This sample has nearly 45,000 clones, with more than 80% found just once. The sample originates from a study of OX40 agonist ivuxolimab in advanced cancers. This CDR3 has 13 amino acids. Germline V CDR1 and CDR2: SGHRS, YFSETQ. With 0 bases removed from V and 7 bases from J, the gap between germline ends came to 10 bases. Source: CD4+ or CD8+ T cells sorted from blood, taken in a trial of the OX40 agonist ivuxolimab. The rearrangement uses TRBV5-1 and TRBJ1-2; D ambiguous. This TCR was sampled from an adult with an advanced solid tumor such as melanoma, head and neck, liver or kidney cancer. CDR3 residues: CASSLDSGFGYTF. The CDR3 nucleotides are TGCGCCAGCAGCTTGGACAGTGGATTTGGCTACACCTTC.